This note documents a single TCR beta chain sequence. No antigen is known for it. The table came from immunoSEQ multiplex PCR; TCRdb's copy has only in-frame clones and leaves some out. This table has approximately 35,000 clones, about nine tenths appearing once. The sample comes from a study of T cells in localized non-small cell lung cancer. Broader study findings: In uninvolved adjacent lung, T cell clonality reached its highest value, exceeding tumor.

Germline V gives CDR1 MDHEN, CDR2 SYDVKM. V was pared by 10 bases and J by 5 bases, with 12 bases between. The CDR3 runs to 13 residues. The sequenced sample was peripheral blood, obtained before any cancer treatment. This receptor was identified in a female donor at least 60 years old with stage I lung adenocarcinoma. The chain combines TRBV28 with TRBJ1-6; unclear D gene. The CDR3 is CATHYTDNSPLHF. The CDR3 DNA is TGTGCCACTCACTACACAGATAATTCACCCCTCCACTTT.